These T cell receptor beta chains were read from a single sample in a study of Tregs in tolerant kidney transplant recipients. TCRdb's copy holds only in-frame clones and misses some; the assay was immunoSEQ multiplex PCR. The data contain approximately 90,000 clones, over 85% of them singletons. This specimen consisted of CD4+ T cells from blood (PBMCs), obtained 12 months after the transplant. The receptors derive from a human patient who received a combined kidney and bone marrow transplant. The graft donor may have contributed some T cells. The CDR3 runs from the conserved cysteine through the conserved F or W. A D gene is named only where the DNA matches it firmly. Some rows mark clone size as missing; the rest say once, few, many or name a class of expanded clone.

v_gene: TRBV18; j_gene: TRBJ1-2; abundance: NA; d_gene: TRBD1; CDR3aa: CASSPETGQNYGYTF; CDR3nt: TGTGCCAGCTCACCAGAAACGGGACAGAACTATGGCTACACCTTC
v_gene: TRBV6-4; j_gene: TRBJ2-1; abundance: NA; d_gene: TRBD2; CDR3aa: CASSLLGLAGDNEQFF; CDR3nt: TGTGCCAGCAGTTTATTGGGACTAGCGGGGGACAATGAGCAGTTCTTC
v_gene: TRBV7-3; j_gene: TRBJ2-7; abundance: NA; d_gene: NA; CDR3aa: CASSRERSGEQYF; CDR3nt: TGTGCCAGCAGCAGAGAGAGGAGCGGGGAGCAGTACTTC
v_gene: TRBV6-5; j_gene: TRBJ1-2; abundance: NA; d_gene: TRBD1; CDR3aa: CASSHYRGQGGYTF; CDR3nt: TGTGCCAGCAGTCACTACAGGGGGCAGGGAGGCTACACCTTC
v_gene: TRBV5-4; j_gene: TRBJ1-4; abundance: NA; d_gene: NA; CDR3aa: CASSSSGRSRGEKLFF; CDR3nt: TGTGCCAGCAGCAGTTCAGGACGGAGCCGGGGGGAAAAACTGTTTTTT
v_gene: TRBV25-1; j_gene: TRBJ2-3; abundance: NA; d_gene: TRBD1; CDR3aa: CASSEGTGGRTDTQYF; CDR3nt: TGTGCCAGCAGTGAAGGGACAGGGGGGCGCACAGATACGCAGTATTTT
v_gene: TRBV6-6; j_gene: TRBJ2-3; abundance: NA; d_gene: TRBD2; CDR3aa: CASSYSSTSRTDTQYF; CDR3nt: TGTGCCAGCAGTTACTCATCGACTAGCCGCACAGATACGCAGTATTTT
v_gene: TRBV19; j_gene: TRBJ2-2; abundance: NA; d_gene: TRBD1; CDR3aa: CASSIEGQGFGGELFF; CDR3nt: TGTGCCAGTAGTATCGAGGGACAGGGGTTCGGCGGGGAGCTGTTTTTT
v_gene: TRBV10-3; j_gene: TRBJ1-6; abundance: NA; d_gene: TRBD1; CDR3aa: CAISESRFRGQDNSPLHF; CDR3nt: TGTGCCATCAGTGAGTCCCGTTTTCGGGGACAGGATAATTCCCCCCTCCACTTT
v_gene: TRBV28; j_gene: TRBJ2-3; abundance: NA; d_gene: NA; CDR3aa: CATGALGDTQYF; CDR3nt: TGTGCCACAGGGGCCCTCGGAGATACGCAGTATTTT
v_gene: TRBV28; j_gene: TRBJ1-5; abundance: NA; d_gene: TRBD1; CDR3aa: CASSRDRGVNQPQHF; CDR3nt: TGTGCCAGCAGCCGGGACAGGGGCGTTAATCAGCCCCAGCATTTT
v_gene: TRBV19; j_gene: TRBJ2-7; abundance: NA; d_gene: NA; CDR3aa: CASNRDNSYEQYF; CDR3nt: TGTGCCAGTAACAGGGACAACTCCTACGAGCAGTACTTC
v_gene: TRBV7-2; j_gene: TRBJ2-7; abundance: NA; d_gene: NA; CDR3aa: CASSLALGTLSRTYEQYF; CDR3nt: TGTGCCAGCAGCTTAGCGCTAGGGACACTCTCACGGACCTACGAGCAGTACTTC
v_gene: TRBV2; j_gene: TRBJ2-5; abundance: few; d_gene: NA; CDR3aa: CASSEGGQFTQYF; CDR3nt: TGTGCCAGCAGTGAAGGTGGTCAGTTTACCCAGTACTTC
v_gene: TRBV7-3; j_gene: TRBJ2-5; abundance: once; d_gene: NA; CDR3aa: CASSLIAQETQYF; CDR3nt: TGTGCCAGCAGCTTAATCGCGCAAGAGACCCAGTACTTC
v_gene: TRBV30; j_gene: TRBJ2-7; abundance: NA; d_gene: NA; CDR3aa: CAWSVDVRYYEQYF; CDR3nt: TGTGCCTGGAGTGTTGATGTCAGGTACTACGAGCAGTACTTC
v_gene: TRBV4-1; j_gene: TRBJ1-1; abundance: once; d_gene: NA; CDR3aa: CASSQGQAPGTEAFF; CDR3nt: TGCGCCAGCAGCCAAGGACAGGCCCCGGGGACTGAAGCTTTCTTT
v_gene: TRBV6-6; j_gene: TRBJ1-6; abundance: NA; d_gene: NA; CDR3aa: CASSYAPLVSPLHF; CDR3nt: TGTGCCAGCAGTTACGCCCCTCTAGTTTCACCCCTCCACTTT
v_gene: TRBV5-1; j_gene: TRBJ2-1; abundance: NA; d_gene: NA; CDR3aa: CASSQVLDSYNEQFF; CDR3nt: TGCGCCAGCAGTCAGGTACTTGACTCCTACAATGAGCAGTTCTTC
v_gene: TRBV7-2; j_gene: TRBJ2-1; abundance: NA; d_gene: TRBD2; CDR3aa: CASSLVVVRGVEQFF; CDR3nt: TGTGCCAGCAGCTTAGTAGTGGTGCGGGGGGTTGAGCAGTTCTTC
v_gene: TRBV4-3; j_gene: TRBJ2-7; abundance: NA; d_gene: NA; CDR3aa: CASSQDRTYEQYF; CDR3nt: TGCGCCAGCAGCCAAGACAGGACCTACGAGCAGTACTTC
v_gene: TRBV6-5; j_gene: TRBJ2-7; abundance: once; d_gene: NA; CDR3aa: CASMKGPGSYEQYF; CDR3nt: TGTGCCAGCATGAAGGGGCCCGGGTCCTACGAGCAGTACTTC
v_gene: TRBV7-2; j_gene: TRBJ2-1; abundance: NA; d_gene: TRBD1; CDR3aa: CASSRPGGFYNEQFF; CDR3nt: TGTGCCAGCAGCCGGCCAGGGGGCTTCTACAATGAGCAGTTCTTC
v_gene: TRBV29-1; j_gene: TRBJ2-5; abundance: NA; d_gene: NA; CDR3aa: CSVGAQGQETQYF; CDR3nt: TGCAGCGTTGGGGCCCAGGGGCAAGAGACCCAGTACTTC
v_gene: TRBV30; j_gene: TRBJ2-2; abundance: NA; d_gene: TRBD1; CDR3aa: CAWSVQGALFTGELFF; CDR3nt: TGTGCCTGGAGTGTACAGGGGGCTCTTTTCACCGGGGAGCTGTTTTTT
v_gene: TRBV9; j_gene: TRBJ1-5; abundance: NA; d_gene: NA; CDR3aa: CASSRGGYNQPQHF; CDR3nt: TGTGCCAGCAGCCGCGGGGGTTACAATCAGCCCCAGCATTTT
v_gene: TRBV7-7; j_gene: TRBJ2-2; abundance: NA; d_gene: TRBD2; CDR3aa: CASSLNRGGDTGELFF; CDR3nt: TGTGCCAGCAGCTTAAATCGGGGGGGAGACACCGGGGAGCTGTTTTTT
v_gene: TRBV12-5; j_gene: TRBJ2-1; abundance: once; d_gene: TRBD1; CDR3aa: CASGPGQGSYNEQFF; CDR3nt: TGTGCTAGTGGTCCGGGACAGGGGTCCTACAATGAGCAGTTCTTC
v_gene: TRBV4-3; j_gene: TRBJ2-3; abundance: NA; d_gene: NA; CDR3aa: CASSQGGRGLRASSTDTQYF; CDR3nt: TGCGCCAGCAGCCAGGGGGGGCGTGGCTTGCGGGCCTCTAGCACAGATACGCAGTATTTT
v_gene: TRBV10-3; j_gene: TRBJ2-2; abundance: NA; d_gene: NA; CDR3aa: CAISDHLIATGELFF; CDR3nt: TGTGCCATCAGTGACCACCTTATAGCCACCGGGGAGCTGTTTTTT
v_gene: TRBV28; j_gene: TRBJ2-1; abundance: NA; d_gene: NA; CDR3aa: CASSSLDSRGYNEQFF; CDR3nt: TGTGCCAGCAGTTCCCTGGACAGCAGAGGGTACAATGAGCAGTTCTTC
v_gene: TRBV7-9; j_gene: TRBJ2-7; abundance: once; d_gene: NA; CDR3aa: CASSLSGGTYEQYF; CDR3nt: TGTGCCAGCAGCTTATCCGGGGGAACCTACGAGCAGTACTTC
v_gene: TRBV5-4; j_gene: TRBJ2-1; abundance: NA; d_gene: TRBD1; CDR3aa: CASNDAGQASYNEQFF; CDR3nt: TGTGCCAGCAATGACGCGGGACAGGCGTCCTACAATGAGCAGTTCTTC
v_gene: TRBV6-5; j_gene: TRBJ1-6; abundance: NA; d_gene: TRBD1; CDR3aa: CASSSTGQGTSPLHF; CDR3nt: TGTGCCAGCAGCTCCACGGGACAGGGGACTTCACCCCTCCACTTT
v_gene: TRBV20-1; j_gene: TRBJ2-7; abundance: NA; d_gene: TRBD2; CDR3aa: CSVQRENEQYF; CDR3nt: TGCAGTGTCCAGCGGGAGAACGAGCAGTACTTC
v_gene: TRBV18; j_gene: TRBJ2-1; abundance: NA; d_gene: NA; CDR3aa: CASSRQVGDNEQFF; CDR3nt: TGTGCCAGCTCCCGACAGGTCGGGGACAATGAGCAGTTCTTC
v_gene: TRBV6-4; j_gene: TRBJ2-2; abundance: NA; d_gene: TRBD2; CDR3aa: CASSRNSGRATGELFF; CDR3nt: TGTGCCAGCAGCAGAAATAGCGGGAGGGCCACCGGGGAGCTGTTTTTT
v_gene: TRBV11-3; j_gene: TRBJ2-7; abundance: NA; d_gene: NA; CDR3aa: CASSFRTGSSYEQYF; CDR3nt: TGTGCCAGCAGCTTCAGAACAGGGAGCTCCTACGAGCAGTACTTC
v_gene: TRBV15; j_gene: TRBJ1-1; abundance: NA; d_gene: TRBD1; CDR3aa: CATSRDRGTGTTEAFF; CDR3nt: TGTGCCACCAGCAGAGATAGGGGGACAGGGACCACTGAAGCTTTCTTT
v_gene: TRBV27; j_gene: TRBJ1-1; abundance: NA; d_gene: TRBD1; CDR3aa: CASSRDRGNTEAFF; CDR3nt: TGTGCCAGCAGTCGGGACAGGGGGAACACTGAAGCTTTCTTT
v_gene: TRBV4-1; j_gene: TRBJ2-7; abundance: NA; d_gene: TRBD1; CDR3aa: CASSQDPRQGSHEQYF; CDR3nt: TGCGCCAGCAGCCAAGATCCGAGACAGGGGTCCCACGAGCAGTACTTC
v_gene: TRBV19; j_gene: TRBJ1-6; abundance: NA; d_gene: NA; CDR3aa: CASSMGHQNSPLHF; CDR3nt: TGTGCCAGTAGTATGGGACACCAGAATTCACCCCTCCACTTT
v_gene: TRBV7-3; j_gene: TRBJ2-2; abundance: NA; d_gene: NA; CDR3aa: CASSFQRALNTGELFF; CDR3nt: TGTGCCAGCAGCTTTCAGCGGGCCCTCAACACCGGGGAGCTGTTTTTT
v_gene: TRBV18; j_gene: TRBJ2-7; abundance: NA; d_gene: TRBD2; CDR3aa: CASSPRGLVSAEQYF; CDR3nt: TGTGCCAGCTCACCACGGGGACTAGTTTCAGCCGAGCAGTACTTC
v_gene: TRBV4-3; j_gene: TRBJ1-2; abundance: NA; d_gene: NA; CDR3aa: CASSQEIVQDYGYTF; CDR3nt: TGCGCCAGCAGCCAAGAGATAGTACAGGACTATGGCTACACCTTC
v_gene: TRBV11-3; j_gene: TRBJ2-5; abundance: NA; d_gene: NA; CDR3aa: CASSLAETSHEETQYF; CDR3nt: TGTGCCAGCAGCTTAGCCGAAACTAGTCACGAAGAGACCCAGTACTTC
v_gene: TRBV19; j_gene: TRBJ1-2; abundance: NA; d_gene: NA; CDR3aa: CASSLSDSTNYGYTF; CDR3nt: TGTGCCAGTAGTCTTTCTGACAGTACTAACTATGGCTACACCTTC
v_gene: TRBV7-3; j_gene: TRBJ2-3; abundance: NA; d_gene: TRBD2; CDR3aa: CASSPRGRGGRSDTQYF; CDR3nt: TGTGCCAGCAGCCCCCGGGGACGGGGGGGCCGTTCAGATACGCAGTATTTT
v_gene: TRBV6-1; j_gene: TRBJ2-2; abundance: once; d_gene: TRBD1; CDR3aa: CASSESWDRDTGELFF; CDR3nt: TGTGCCAGCAGTGAATCTTGGGACAGGGATACCGGGGAGCTGTTTTTT
v_gene: TRBV6-6; j_gene: TRBJ2-7; abundance: NA; d_gene: NA; CDR3aa: CASSPRGKLTYEQYF; CDR3nt: TGTGCCAGCAGCCCGAGAGGGAAACTAACCTACGAGCAGTACTTC
v_gene: TRBV7-9; j_gene: TRBJ1-5; abundance: NA; d_gene: NA; CDR3aa: CASSPRGGSNQPQHF; CDR3nt: TGTGCCAGCAGCCCCAGGGGAGGGAGCAATCAGCCCCAGCATTTT
v_gene: TRBV21-1; j_gene: TRBJ2-7; abundance: NA; d_gene: NA; CDR3aa: CASSKGRLRDCNSYEQYF; CDR3nt: TGTGCCAGCAGCAAAGGCCGCCTCCGGGACTGCAACTCCTACGAGCAGTACTTC
v_gene: TRBV11-2; j_gene: TRBJ2-3; abundance: NA; d_gene: NA; CDR3aa: CASSFAGFTDTQYF; CDR3nt: TGTGCCAGCAGCTTCGCAGGGTTCACAGATACGCAGTATTTT
v_gene: TRBV7-9; j_gene: TRBJ1-1; abundance: NA; d_gene: TRBD1; CDR3aa: CASSLRDRGTEAFF; CDR3nt: TGTGCCAGCAGCCTCCGGGACAGGGGCACTGAAGCTTTCTTT
v_gene: TRBV4-2; j_gene: TRBJ1-5; abundance: NA; d_gene: NA; CDR3aa: CASSQDIRQVFYSNQPQHF; CDR3nt: TGTGCCAGCAGCCAAGATATTCGGCAGGTTTTTTATAGCAATCAGCCCCAGCATTTT
v_gene: TRBV18; j_gene: TRBJ1-5; abundance: NA; d_gene: NA; CDR3aa: CASSQGHQPQHF; CDR3nt: TGTGCCAGCTCACAGGGGCATCAGCCCCAGCATTTT
v_gene: TRBV5-4; j_gene: TRBJ2-7; abundance: few; d_gene: TRBD2; CDR3aa: CASSLLAGGNEQYF; CDR3nt: TGTGCCAGCAGCTTACTAGCGGGAGGTAACGAGCAGTACTTC
v_gene: TRBV19; j_gene: TRBJ1-5; abundance: NA; d_gene: NA; CDR3aa: CATQDRPYSNQPQHF; CDR3nt: TGTGCCACCCAGGACAGACCTTATAGCAATCAGCCCCAGCATTTT
v_gene: TRBV27; j_gene: TRBJ1-5; abundance: NA; d_gene: TRBD1; CDR3aa: CASSLRQGNQPQHF; CDR3nt: TGTGCCAGCAGTTTACGACAGGGGAATCAGCCCCAGCATTTT